Following are 32 T cell receptor beta chains from one sample sequenced in a study of blood T cell repertoires in COVID-19 (dated by TCRdb to the early 2020s). Library creation used the immunoSEQ multiplex PCR assay. The table was pulled from immuneACCESS by TCRdb, which kept in-frame rearrangements only. Such tables lose some clones; where checked, under half of the loss comes from unresolved V genes, and the rest has no known cause. The sample profile shows about 150,000 clones; 76% of them were found once. More than 3.5% of the sample is taken by the ten largest. The sequencing input was peripheral blood. Receptor source: a woman older than 75 with acute or convalescent COVID-19.

The chain has TRBV18 and TRBJ2-2, with 9 bases aligning to TRBD1. This CDR3 is built from 18 residues. Germline V gene data show CDR1 as KGHSH and CDR2 as LQKENI. The V segment lost 9 bases and the J segment 0 bases; nucleotides outside the gene matches: 14. The chain's CDR3 is CASTYLSGQGSNTGELFF. In DNA, the CDR3 is TGTGCCAGTACCTATCTCTCTGGACAGGGGTCGAACACCGGGGAGCTGTTTTTT. Variable domain in full (rest from reference TRBV18 and TRBJ2-2): NAGVMQNPRHLVRRRGQEARLRCSPMKGHSHVYWYRQLPEEGLKFMVYLQKENIIDESGMPKERFSAEFPKEGPSILRIQQVVRGDSAAYFCASTYLSGQGSNTGELFFGEGSRLTVL.

As regards this clone: This same CDR3 is encoded by further DNA sequences in the sample. The chain combines TRBV6-4 with TRBJ2-3; 9 nucleotides match TRBD2. J lost 1 base, V lost 5 bases, and 1 base had no gene match. Germline loops: CDR1 MRHNA, CDR2 SNTAGT. CDR3 length equals 14 residues. CDR3 bases: TGTGCCAGCAGTCCTAGCGGGGGCACAGATACGCAGTATTTT. Translation gives CASSPSGGTDTQYF.

The gene calls are TRBV12-5 and TRBJ2-7, with D perhaps matching TRBD1 (5 bases). This CDR3 is 11 amino acids long. Per the germline V gene, CDR1 is LGHNT and CDR2 is FRNRAP. V lost 7 bases, J lost 4 bases, and 8 bases lay in between. CDR3 DNA sequence: TGTGCTAGTGAAGGGGATTACGAGCAGTACTTC. Translating it yields CASEGDYEQYF.

The chain uses TRBV5-1 and TRBJ2-6; TRBD2 matches at 11 bases. V trimming: 4 bases; J trimming: 2 bases; junction bases outside the gene matches: 5. The V gene's germline CDR1 is SGHRS and CDR2 YFSETQ. The CDR3 is 17 residues long. As DNA, the CDR3 is TGCGCCAGCAGCCTACTAGCGGGAGACCCTGGGGCCAACGTCCTGACTTTC. Its protein product is CASSLLAGDPGANVLTF.

V and J are TRBV14 and TRBJ1-1; the D gene is possibly TRBD1 (5 bases). CDR1 is SGHDN, CDR2 FVKESK, per germline. The CDR3 is made up of 14 amino acids. The germline V and J ends were trimmed by 4 bases and 1 base, with 10 bases remaining between them. CDR3 loop: CASSLQQANTEAFF. As DNA, the CDR3 is TGTGCCAGCAGCCTACAACAGGCGAACACTGAAGCTTTCTTT.

Regarding this clone: The sample contains more than one DNA sequence encoding this CDR3. V usage is TRBV3-1 (or the pseudogene TRBV3-2) and J usage is TRBJ1-1, with 10 bases fitting TRBD1. Germline V CDR1 and CDR2: LGHDT, YNNKEL (reference sequence). J lost 5 bases, V lost 4 bases, and 4 bases had no gene match. CDR3 length equals 14 residues. The CDR3 region is CASSPRDRGTEAFF. CDR3 in DNA: TGTGCCAGCAGCCCCCGGGACAGGGGTACTGAAGCTTTCTTT.

The CDR3 nucleotides read TGCGCCAGCAGCTTGGGGGACAGGGGCTTAATGGATGGCTACACCTTC. Translation gives CASSLGDRGLMDGYTF. The chain joins TRBV5-1 to TRBJ1-2; TRBD1 matches at 10 bases. J gave up 6 bases and V 0 bases, and 8 bases lay outside the gene matches. The CDR3 has 16 residues. Germline CDR1 reads SGHRS; CDR2 reads YFSETQ.

The chain is built from TRBV15 and TRBJ1-5; TRBD1 might be the D (5 bases). The CDR3 has 14 residues. Germline V lookup: CDR1 LNHNV, CDR2 YYDKDF (reference sequence). Trimming pared 6 bases from V and 6 bases from J, leaving 15 bases between. This chain's CDR3 is CATRTTEEGQPQHF. Here the CDR3 DNA reads TGTGCCACCAGGACGACAGAGGAAGGTCAGCCCCAGCATTTT.

This clone occurred a few times. V gene TRBV6-6 combines with J gene TRBJ1-1; D is unresolved. This CDR3 has 14 residues. V gave up 6 bases and J gave up 3 bases, with 14 bases separating them. CDR1 MNHNY and CDR2 SVGAGI come from the germline V gene (reference sequence). This CDR3 reads CASRGSGWDTEAFF. CDR3 nucleotides: TGTGCCAGCAGGGGGTCGGGGTGGGACACTGAAGCTTTCTTT.

This clone was seen only once. V is TRBV15 and J is TRBJ1-1, with D possibly TRBD1 on 5 matching bases. CDR1 is LNHNV, CDR2 YYDKDF, per germline (reference sequence). V was shortened by 0 bases and J by 5 bases, with 16 bases between the two germline ends. The CDR3 has 16 amino acids. The CDR3: CATSRDWRGLGTEAFF. Written as DNA, the CDR3 is TGTGCCACCAGCAGAGATTGGAGGGGCCTCGGGACTGAAGCTTTCTTT. The whole variable domain, remainder taken from reference TRBV15 and TRBJ1-1, is DAMVIQNPRYQVTQFGKPVTLSCSQTLNHNVMYWYQQKSSQAPKLLFHYYDKDFNNEADTPDNFQSRRPNTSFCFLDIRSPGLGDTAMYLCATSRDWRGLGTEAFFGQGTRLTVV.

This clone appeared a few times. V gene TRBV19 combines with J gene TRBJ1-1; D perhaps matches TRBD1 (5 bases). The germline V and J ends were trimmed by 10 bases and 0 bases, with 18 bases remaining between them. Looked up from germline, CDR1 is LNHDA and CDR2 is SQIVND (reference sequence). The CDR3 spans 15 residues. The CDR3 reads CATLDRQTLNTEAFF. CDR3 sequence (DNA): TGTGCCACCCTAGATCGACAGACCTTGAACACTGAAGCTTTCTTT.

This clone was seen only a few times. The chain links TRBV30 to TRBJ1-5, with D possibly TRBD1 on 5 matching bases. The CDR3 spans 13 residues. Trimming took off 6 bases at V and 0 bases at J, with 9 bases between the two ends. Germline V gene sequence: CDR1 GTSNPN, CDR2 SVGIG (reference sequence). CDR3 region: CACAGNSNQPQHF. The CDR3 bases are TGTGCCTGCGCAGGGAATAGCAATCAGCCCCAGCATTTT.

The rearrangement uses TRBV27 and TRBJ2-3, with D possibly being TRBD2 (5 bases). The germline CDR1 and CDR2 sequences are MNHEY and SMNVEV (reference sequence). V was trimmed by 10 bases and J by 2 bases, leaving 19 bases between them. CDR3 length: 15 amino acids. CDR3 bases: TGTGCCACCTCTACCGACTATGGTCCCACAGATACGCAGTATTTT. Its protein is CATSTDYGPTDTQYF.

This clone was found a few times. This chain uses TRBV19 with TRBJ2-2; 12 bases line up with TRBD2. Germline-derived CDR1 and CDR2 are LNHDA and SQIVND (reference sequence). The CDR3 extends over 17 amino acids. J lost 4 bases, V lost 3 bases, and 6 bases had no gene match. The CDR3 loop reads CASSIRRLAGVTGELFF. In DNA, the CDR3 is TGTGCCAGTAGTATTAGGAGACTAGCGGGGGTCACCGGGGAGCTGTTTTTT.

CDR3 nucleotides: TGTGCCAGCAGTTTGGGCAGCAACCTAGATACGCAGTATTTT. Its translation: CASSLGSNLDTQYF. The V gene is TRBV27, the J gene TRBJ2-3; D call uncertain. V was shortened by 3 bases and J by 5 bases, with 12 bases between the two germline ends. CDR1 is MNHEY, CDR2 SMNVEV, per germline (reference sequence). There are 14 residues in the CDR3.

The chain has TRBV7-2 and TRBJ1-3; a possible D gene is TRBD1 (5 bases). The CDR3 length is 14 residues. Germline CDR1 SGHTA, CDR2 FQGNSA. Between the trimmed V and J ends, which lost 1 base and 4 bases, there was a span of 8 bases. The CDR3 DNA reads TGTGCCAGCAGCTTAGGGGGCGACGGAAACACCATATATTTT. As protein: CASSLGGDGNTIYF.

CDR3 residues: CASSFPSTGSLNTEAFF. As DNA, the CDR3 is TGTGCCAGCAGTTTCCCCTCGACAGGGTCCTTGAACACTGAAGCTTTCTTT. The chain is built from TRBV6-2 or TRBV6-3 and TRBJ1-1; 7 bases are a match to TRBD1. CDR1 is MNHEY, CDR2 SVGEGT, per germline. The CDR3 runs to 17 residues. Trimming removed 4 bases from V and 0 bases from J; junction bases left unmatched: 11.

Written as DNA, the CDR3 is TGCGCCAGCAGCTTTCTCGGGGGCTCCTACAATGAGCAGTTCTTC. Translated, it gives CASSFLGGSYNEQFF. The chain combines TRBV5-1 with TRBJ2-1, with a tentative D call TRBD2 (6 bases). The CDR3 is 15 amino acids. Germline V lookup: CDR1 SGHRS, CDR2 YFSETQ. V dropped 2 bases and J dropped 0 bases, with 9 bases sitting between them.

CDR3 region: CASGIRTGDYTF. In nucleotides, the CDR3 is TGTGCTAGTGGTATAAGGACAGGGGACTACACCTTC. V usage is TRBV12-5 and J usage is TRBJ1-2; 9 bases are shared with TRBD1. The CDR3 spans 12 residues. The J segment lost 10 bases and the V segment lost 5 bases, leaving 5 bases of the junction unmatched. The germline gives CDR1 LGHNT, CDR2 FRNRAP. The full variable domain, with the rest looked up from reference TRBV12-5 and TRBJ1-2, is DARVTQTPRHKVTEMGQEVTMRCQPILGHNTVFWYRQTMMQGLELLAYFRNRAPLDDSGMPKDRFSAEMPDATLATLKIQPSEPRDSAVYFCASGIRTGDYTFGSGTRLTVV.

This clone appeared a few times. The CDR3 nucleotides are TGTGCCAGCAGTGCGACAGCCAGCTCCTACGAGCAGTACTTC. This translates into CASSATASSYEQYF. The genes are TRBV6-2 or TRBV6-3 and TRBJ2-7; perhaps TRBD1 as D (5 bases). V was trimmed by 5 bases and J by 0 bases, leaving 11 bases between them. Per the germline V gene, CDR1 is MNHEY and CDR2 is SVGEGT. The CDR3 spans 14 residues.

This clone was counted a single time. The genes are TRBV4-3 and TRBJ2-3; TRBD2 might be the D (5 bases). Trimming removed 0 bases from V and 5 bases from J, with 9 bases in between. This CDR3 region has 14 residues. From germline, CDR1 is LGHNA and CDR2 YSLEER. CDR3 nucleotides: TGCGCCAGCAGCCAAGATCTAGAGGGAGATACGCAGTATTTT. Translation gives CASSQDLEGDTQYF.

V usage is TRBV10-3 and J usage is TRBJ1-1; D may be TRBD1 (5 bases). Per the germline V gene, CDR1 is ENHRY and CDR2 is SYGVKD. V was shortened by 4 bases and J by 1 base, with 10 bases between the two germline ends. CDR3 length equals 14 residues. The CDR3 DNA reads as TGTGCCATCAGTGCAGGGCTGGGGAACACTGAAGCTTTCTTT. This translates into CAISAGLGNTEAFF.

The chain links TRBV11-2 to TRBJ1-1, with 11 bases that match TRBD1. CDR3 length: 16 residues. Looked up from germline, CDR1 is SGHAT and CDR2 is FQNNGV. With V trimmed by 4 bases and J by 4 bases, 8 bases remained unmatched. CDR3 nucleotides: TGTGCCAGCAGCTCCCGGACAGGGGGCATGGGCACTGAAGCTTTCTTT. It codes for CASSSRTGGMGTEAFF.

The CDR3: CASSQGAVQETQYF. Written as DNA, the CDR3 is TGTGCCAGCAGCCAAGGGGCCGTGCAAGAGACCCAGTACTTC. The J gene is TRBJ2-5, the V gene TRBV14, with D unclear. Germline assignment: CDR1 SGHDN and CDR2 FVKESK. The germline V and J ends were trimmed by 1 base and 2 bases, with 8 bases remaining between them. The CDR3 sequence is 14 residues long.

The chain recombines TRBV28 with TRBJ1-5; 7 bases map to TRBD1. The CDR3 has 16 amino acids. With 6 bases clipped from V and 5 bases from J, the junction kept 13 bases outside the gene matches. Germline CDR1 is MDHEN and CDR2 is SYDVKM. The CDR3 loop reads CASSPNLRQGYQPQHF. CDR3 nucleotide sequence: TGTGCCAGCAGCCCGAACCTTCGACAGGGATATCAGCCCCAGCATTTT.

This chain uses TRBV27 with TRBJ2-1; D may be TRBD2 (5 bases). V shed 3 bases and J shed 2 bases, with 23 bases lying between them. The CDR3 is 19 residues long. The germline V gene encodes CDR1 MNHEY and CDR2 SMNVEV (reference sequence). The CDR3 loop is CASSFPPAGVEVAYNEQFF. CDR3 bases: TGTGCCAGCAGTTTTCCCCCCGCTGGTGTGGAGGTAGCCTACAATGAGCAGTTCTTC.

V is TRBV29-1 and J is TRBJ1-3; D is possibly TRBD1 (6 bases). CDR3 length equals 14 residues. Trimming pared 7 bases from V and 4 bases from J, leaving 17 bases between. CDR1 is SQVTM, CDR2 ANQGSEA, per germline. CDR3 nucleotides: TGCAGCGCCACTTCCCGGACAGCCGGAAACACCATATATTTT. Translated, it gives CSATSRTAGNTIYF.

The chain has TRBV6-5 and TRBJ1-6; 7 nucleotides agree with TRBD1. Looked up from germline, CDR1 is MNHEY and CDR2 is SVGAGI. CDR3 length: 15 amino acids. V lost 9 bases to trimming and J lost 5 bases; unmatched junction nucleotides: 10. The CDR3 sequence: CASLSGTEDNSPLHF. The CDR3 DNA reads TGTGCCAGTCTTTCCGGGACAGAAGATAATTCACCCCTCCACTTT.

This clone turned up a few times. Germline is not matched at one junction end, which may reflect a read error. This chain uses TRBV7-7 with TRBJ2-2, with unresolved D. Germline CDR1 and CDR2: SSHAT and FNYEAQ (reference sequence). This CDR3 region has 11 residues. The CDR3 coding sequence is TGTGCTAGCAGCTTCCACGGGGAGCTGTTTTTT. Amino acids: CASSFHGELFF.

This clone showed up just a few times. This rearrangement joins TRBV5-4 to TRBJ2-7, with 9 nucleotides matching TRBD2. Germline-derived CDR1 and CDR2 are SGHNT and YYREEE (reference sequence). This CDR3 comprises 14 residues. The junction had 11 bases not matched to a gene; V was cut back by 8 bases and J by 5 bases. The CDR3 coding sequence is TGTGCCAGTAAGTCTGCGGGGGGGAAAGACGAGCAGTACTTC. This sequence encodes CASKSAGGKDEQYF.

This clone was picked up a small number of times. The gene calls are TRBV5-4 and TRBJ1-2; 10 bases map to TRBD1. Germline trimming cut 3 bases from V and 5 bases from J; bases unmatched to any gene: 1. Germline V gene lookup returns CDR1 SGHNT and CDR2 YYREEE (reference sequence). The CDR3 runs to 13 residues. CDR3 nucleotides: TGTGCCAGCAGCTGGACAGGGGGTTATGGCTACACCTTC. Residues: CASSWTGGYGYTF.

The J gene is TRBJ1-5, the V gene TRBV7-8; D might be TRBD1 (6 bases). V lost 3 bases and J lost 0, with 15 bases in between. CDR3 length: 17 amino acids. Germline V gene data show CDR1 as SGHVS and CDR2 as FQNEAQ. The CDR3 DNA reads TGTGCCAGCAGCTTCCTGACAGGATTTAATAGCAATCAGCCCCAGCATTTT. Protein: CASSFLTGFNSNQPQHF.